These T cell receptor beta chains were read from a single sample in a study of blood T cell repertoires in COVID-19. Clones were sequenced by immunoSEQ multiplex PCR, and TCRdb holds only the in-frame ones, with some missing. Here the sample spans a few hundred thousand clones, about 88% being singletons. The sequenced material came from PBMCs or T cells enriched from blood (not recorded which). The receptors come from a woman in her thirties who had recovered from COVID-19. The CDR3 runs from the conserved cysteine through the conserved F or W. A D gene is named only where the DNA matches it firmly. Part of the rows lack a size; the others show once, few, many or a class for expanded clones.

>NA|NA|TRBV2|TRBJ2-5
CASSDRSGGETQYF
TGTGCCAGCAGTGACCGGTCGGGTGGGGAGACCCAGTACTTC
>NA|TRBD1|TRBV28|TRBJ2-5
CASRPTTGVDETQYF
TGTGCCAGCAGGCCAACAACAGGGGTGGACGAGACCCAGTACTTC
>NA|TRBD1|TRBV6-2/TRBV6-3|TRBJ1-2
CASSWLPGQAGFPTF
TGTGCCAGCAGTTGGCTACCGGGACAGGCCGGATTTCCCACCTTC
>few|NA|TRBV19|TRBJ1-5
CASSDSDNQPQHF
TGTGCCAGTAGCGACAGCGATAATCAGCCCCAGCATTTT
>NA|NA|TRBV29-1|TRBJ1-4
CSVEVAGATNEKLFF
TGCAGCGTTGAAGTCGCAGGGGCAACTAATGAAAAACTGTTTTTT
>NA|NA|TRBV3-1/TRBV3-2|TRBJ1-4
CASSPNPGVNNEKLFF
TGTGCCAGCAGCCCCAACCCCGGGGTTAATAATGAAAAACTGTTTTTT
>NA|TRBD2|TRBV30|TRBJ2-5
CAGRLAGGLETQYF
TGTGCCGGTCGACTAGCGGGGGGCCTGGAGACCCAGTACTTC
>NA|NA|TRBV9|TRBJ1-2
CASRDFYGYTF
TGTGCCAGCAGAGACTTCTATGGCTACACCTTC
>NA|NA|TRBV10-3|TRBJ1-5
CAISESERSPQHF
TGTGCCATCAGTGAGTCCGAGAGGTCGCCCCAGCATTTT
>NA|NA|TRBV5-1|TRBJ2-5
CASSSGARETQYF
TGCGCCAGCAGTTCAGGGGCAAGGGAGACCCAGTACTTC
>NA|TRBD2|TRBV4-2|TRBJ2-5
CASSQTGGAETQYF
TGTGCCAGCAGCCAGACGGGGGGAGCGGAGACCCAGTACTTC
>NA|NA|TRBV7-2|TRBJ2-7
CASSPSAGYEQYF
TGTGCCAGCAGCCCCTCGGCGGGGTACGAGCAGTACTTC
>NA|NA|TRBV6-1|TRBJ1-5
CASSEGPGDQPQHF
TGTGCCAGCAGTGAAGGGCCAGGGGATCAGCCCCAGCATTTT
>NA|TRBD1|TRBV10-3|TRBJ1-3
CATRQGRLVSGNTIYF
TGTGCCACCCGACAGGGAAGGTTGGTCTCTGGAAACACCATATATTTT
>NA|TRBD1|TRBV5-4|TRBJ1-6
CASSLATGGPPLHF
TGTGCCAGCAGCTTGGCAACAGGGGGACCACCCCTCCACTTT
>NA|TRBD1|TRBV4-3|TRBJ1-6
CASSQGPGQGGSPLHF
TGCGCCAGCAGCCAAGGACCGGGACAGGGCGGTTCACCCCTCCACTTT
>once|NA|TRBV5-4|TRBJ1-6
CASSLDSAYSPLHF
TGTGCCAGCAGCTTGGATAGTGCTTATTCACCCCTCCACTTT
>NA|NA|TRBV28|TRBJ1-3
CASYPTTSSGNTIYF
TGTGCCAGCTACCCCACTACCTCCTCTGGAAACACCATATATTTT
>NA|TRBD1|TRBV12-5|TRBJ1-2
CASGLGRGQEVNYGYTF
TGTGCTAGTGGTTTGGGACGAGGACAGGAGGTTAACTATGGCTACACCTTC
>NA|NA|TRBV25-1|TRBJ1-1
CASKGGGMTEAFF
TGTGCCAGCAAGGGCGGCGGGATGACTGAAGCTTTCTTT
>NA|NA|TRBV14|TRBJ1-1
CASSRQMNTEAFF
TGTGCCAGCAGCCGCCAGATGAACACTGAAGCTTTCTTT
>NA|TRBD1|TRBV5-5|TRBJ2-7
CASSLAWDRGYEQYF
TGTGCCAGCAGCTTGGCTTGGGACAGGGGGTACGAGCAGTACTTC
>NA|TRBD1|TRBV5-6|TRBJ2-5
CASSFFRTGRETQYF
TGTGCCAGCAGCTTCTTCAGGACAGGGAGGGAGACCCAGTACTTC
>NA|NA|TRBV3-1/TRBV3-2|TRBJ1-4
CASSQGPGGPDEKLFF
TGTGCCAGCAGCCAAGGGCCCGGGGGGCCTGATGAAAAACTGTTTTTT
>few|TRBD1|TRBV28|TRBJ2-4
CASSPTGGAAKNIQYF
TGTGCCAGCAGCCCAACAGGGGGCGCCGCCAAAAACATTCAGTACTTC